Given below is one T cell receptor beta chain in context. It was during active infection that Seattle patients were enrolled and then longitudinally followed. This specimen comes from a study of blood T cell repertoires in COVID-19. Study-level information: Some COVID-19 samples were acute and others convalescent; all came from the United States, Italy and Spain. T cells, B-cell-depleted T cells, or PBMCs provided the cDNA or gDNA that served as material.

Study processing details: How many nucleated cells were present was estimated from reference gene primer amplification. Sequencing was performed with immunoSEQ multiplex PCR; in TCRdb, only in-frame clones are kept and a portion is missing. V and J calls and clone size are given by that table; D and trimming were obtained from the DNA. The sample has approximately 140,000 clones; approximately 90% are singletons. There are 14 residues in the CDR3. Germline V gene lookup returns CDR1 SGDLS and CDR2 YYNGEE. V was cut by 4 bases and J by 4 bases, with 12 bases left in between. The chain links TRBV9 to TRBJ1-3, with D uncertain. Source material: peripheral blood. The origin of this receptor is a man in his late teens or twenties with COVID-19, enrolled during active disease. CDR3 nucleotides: TGTGCCAGCAGCCCCCCCGGGTACGGAAACACCATATATTTT. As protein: CASSPPGYGNTIYF.